This record covers a single T cell receptor (beta chain). Antigen: not known. The sample is drawn from a study of chemoradiotherapy in HPV16-positive cancers. Study-level points and caveats: The functional HPV-specific definition rests on just two HPV16-positive patients. Candidate HPV-specific clones and E7-related TCR motifs grew in tumor during treatment.

Repeated repertoire sampling spanned the course of chemoradiotherapy. V lost 4 bases to trimming and J lost 4 bases, with 12 bases between them. Germline CDR1 is SGHDT and CDR2 is YYEEEE. The CDR3 totals 13 residues. Sequenced by immunoSEQ multiplex PCR; TCRdb stores in-frame clones only, minus some. The data hold over 5,000 clones, with approximately 80% observed a single time. This receptor was obtained from a human donor with HPV-associated anogenital cancer. This sequence joins TRBV5-6 and TRBJ2-7; unclear D gene. The sample consisted of tumor tissue, taken from a patient who underwent chemoradiotherapy. For the CDR3, the DNA is TGTGCCAGCAGCCCCGGACCGGTATACGAGCAGTACTTC. This codes for CASSPGPVYEQYF.